This T cell receptor (beta chain) is drawn from a study of beta chain features in type 1 diabetes. Notes on the study in general: Moderately but significantly shorter TCRB CDR3s were found in Type 1 diabetes patients in all four CD4+ subsets.

Isolated RNA was reverse transcribed in full, so expressed TCRB transcripts were sequenced. TCRdb's copy holds only in-frame clones and misses some; the assay was immunoSEQ multiplex PCR. Among hundreds of thousands of clones listed, around an eighth were seen once. Trimming removed 6 bases from V and 1 base from J, with 25 bases in between. CDR3 length equals 19 residues. The germline V gene encodes CDR1 SGHDN and CDR2 FVKESK. As to this clone: Its antigen is unknown.

The sequence was obtained from a young man with type 1 diabetes. Sequenced input: naive CD4+ T cells from blood. This chain connects TRBV14 to TRBJ2-1; tentative D call: TRBD1 (6 bases). The CDR3 protein is CASSHTTQTGIMSYNEQFF. The DNA of the CDR3 is TGTGCCAGCAGTCATACGACTCAGACAGGAATCATGTCCTACAATGAGCAGTTCTTC.